The 27 T cell receptor beta chains presented below share a single source sample, sequenced in a study of shared clonotypes between healthy human individuals (TCRdb year 2020). The library relied on the immunoSEQ multiplex PCR assay. In TCRdb, the immuneACCESS table is reduced to in-frame sequences with V and J assigned. These tables do not hold every clone; where another copy was compared, an unresolved V gene accounts for under half, and the others remain unexplained. The sample table holds 230,000 or so clones, of which 60% to 70% were seen once. The top ten clonotypes cover approximately 12% of the sample. The specimen was memory CD4+ T cells sorted from blood. The cell subset or site tag for this specimen amounts to: CD45RA-negative fraction. All receptors come from a man aged 25 to 40 in good health.

The chain employs TRBV5-1 and TRBJ2-5, with a weak D call TRBD2 (6 bases). The CDR3 is made up of 11 amino acids. Germline values: CDR1 SGHRS, CDR2 YFSETQ. The germline V and J ends were trimmed by 8 bases and 4 bases, with 9 bases remaining between them. The CDR3 nucleotides read TGCGCCAGTAAGGAGGGAGAGACCCAGTACTTC. Amino acid sequence: CASKEGETQYF.

The genes are TRBV11-2 and TRBJ2-7; D not certain. CDR1 is SGHAT and CDR2 is FQNNGV in the germline V gene. The CDR3 length is 14 residues. V dropped 2 bases and J dropped 2 bases, with 10 bases sitting between them. The CDR3 protein is CASSLISGAYEQYF. In DNA, the CDR3 is TGTGCCAGCAGCTTAATATCCGGCGCCTACGAGCAGTACTTC.

The rearrangement joins TRBV28 to TRBJ2-7, with D perhaps TRBD2 (7 bases). The germline V gene encodes CDR1 MDHEN and CDR2 SYDVKM. The CDR3 length is 15 residues. Trimming shortened V by 5 bases and J by 4 bases, and 18 bases separated the two germline ends. The CDR3 DNA follows: TGTGCCAGCAGTACGAGGGGGGGGGCTCTTTACGAGCAGTACTTC. Encoded protein: CASSTRGGALYEQYF.

V and J are TRBV18 and TRBJ2-1; 8 positions agree with TRBD1. The CDR3 has 14 residues. The trim removed 8 bases at V and 5 bases at J, leaving 8 bases unmatched. CDR1 is KGHSH and CDR2 is LQKENI in the germline V gene. The CDR3 loop reads CASIRDRQNNEQFF. The CDR3 nucleotides are TGTGCCAGCATCCGGGACAGGCAAAACAATGAGCAGTTCTTC.

This clone was counted a few times. The chain is built from TRBV27 and TRBJ1-2, with 7 positions matching TRBD1. The CDR3 covers 13 residues. Germline V CDR1 and CDR2: MNHEY, SMNVEV (reference sequence). The V and J ends lost 6 bases and 4 bases, in that order; junction bases with no gene match: 5. The CDR3 sequence: CASRLTGSYGYTF. Written as DNA, the CDR3 is TGTGCCAGCAGGCTGACAGGGAGCTATGGCTACACCTTC.

The table lists this clone with a few counts. The chain combines TRBV29-1 with TRBJ2-5; D might be TRBD1 or TRBD2, each matching 5 bases. This CDR3 spans 14 amino acids. Trimming removed 3 bases from V and 1 base from J, with 12 bases in between. The germline V gene has CDR1 SQVTM and CDR2 ANQGSEA. CDR3 sequence (DNA): TGCAGCGTTGATGGGACCGGCGGCCAAGAGACCCAGTACTTC. Its translation: CSVDGTGGQETQYF.

This clone occurred a few times. This chain uses TRBV6-6 with TRBJ2-1; 7 bases match TRBD2. This CDR3 has 16 residues. V shed 0 bases and J 5 bases; nucleotides not matched to a gene: 7. Germline lookup yields CDR1 MNHNY and CDR2 SVGAGI (reference sequence). For the CDR3, the DNA is TGTGCCAGCAGTTACTCTGCGGGGGTTGGGAACAATGAGCAGTTCTTC. It translates to CASSYSAGVGNNEQFF.

The gene calls are TRBV7-9 and TRBJ1-3; the D is unclear. Germline V lookup: CDR1 SEHNR, CDR2 FQNEAQ (reference sequence). V shed 8 bases and J shed 0 bases, with 11 bases lying between them. This CDR3 spans 14 amino acids. CDR3 nucleotide sequence: TGTGCCAGCCTAGAGAACCACTCTGGAAACACCATATATTTT. Translated: CASLENHSGNTIYF. Combining the CDR3 with reference TRBV7-9 and TRBJ1-3 gives the whole variable domain DTGVSQNPRHKITKRGQNVTFRCDPISEHNRLYWYRQTLGQGPEFLTYFQNEAQLEKSRLLSDRFSAERPKGSFSTLEIQRTEQGDSAMYLCASLENHSGNTIYFGEGSWLTVV.

The chain is built from TRBV28 and TRBJ1-2, with a weak D call TRBD1 (6 bases). Germline CDR1 reads MDHEN; CDR2 reads SYDVKM. V was trimmed by 5 bases and J by 8 bases, leaving 12 bases between them. This CDR3 spans 12 amino acids. The CDR3 coding sequence is TGTGCCAGCAGTGCCCACAGGGAAGGCTACACCTTC. This translates into CASSAHREGYTF.

This chain joins TRBV23-1 and TRBJ2-3; 10 nucleotides line up with TRBD2. TRBV23-1 is reported as an ORF; its role is uncertain. The CDR3 has 17 residues. The ends lost 3 bases at V and 4 bases at J; junction bases unmatched: 10. The CDR3 nucleotides read TGCGCCAGCAGTCAGCAGCCTAGCGGGAGTATCTCAGATACGCAGTATTTT. It is translated as CASSQQPSGSISDTQYF.

This chain connects TRBV14 to TRBJ1-2; perhaps TRBD1 as D (6 bases). The germline gives CDR1 SGHDN, CDR2 FVKESK. Trimming cost V 3 bases and J 4 bases, with 15 bases left between them. This CDR3 region has 15 residues. DNA of the CDR3: TGTGCCAGCAGCCATTCGGGGGGCGGACTCTATGGCTACACCTTC. This translates into CASSHSGGGLYGYTF.

The genes are TRBV7-2 and TRBJ2-7; TRBD2 matches at 7 bases. This CDR3 has 14 residues. Germline V CDR1 and CDR2: SGHTA, FQGNSA. V gave up 6 bases and J gave up 4 bases; unmatched junction bases: 9. In DNA form, the CDR3 reads TGTGCCAGCAGGAAGGGACTACTCCAATACGAGCAGTACTTC. It is translated as CASRKGLLQYEQYF. Full variable domain (missing parts from reference TRBV7-2 and TRBJ2-7): GAGVSQSPSNKVTEKGKDVELRCDPISGHTALYWYRQSLGQGLEFLIYFQGNSAPDKSGLPSDRFSAERTGGSVSTLTIQRTQQEDSAVYLCASRKGLLQYEQYFGPGTRLTVT.

This sequence joins TRBV6-6 and TRBJ1-2; TRBD1 is a possible D gene (6 bases). CDR1 MNHNY and CDR2 SVGAGI come from the germline V gene (reference sequence). CDR3 length equals 13 residues. The V and J ends lost 4 bases and 2 bases respectively, with 8 bases between them. The CDR3 coding sequence is TGTGCCAGCAGTTCCACAGGGAACTATGGCTACACCTTC. Translation: CASSSTGNYGYTF.

This clone was counted only a few times. The J gene is TRBJ2-1, the V gene TRBV27, with 9 bases lining up with TRBD2. V lost 7 bases to trimming and J lost 1 base; unmatched junction nucleotides: 14. This CDR3 contains 18 residues. From germline, CDR1 is MNHEY and CDR2 SMNVEV (reference sequence). This CDR3 is CASTRRTSELLSYNEQFF. In nucleotides, the CDR3 is TGTGCCAGCACCCGAAGGACTAGCGAGTTACTATCCTACAATGAGCAGTTCTTC.

In DNA form, the CDR3 reads TGCGCCAGCACCCCCGGGGTCAACACCGGGGAGCTGTTTTTT. Residues: CASTPGVNTGELFF. The V call is TRBV5-1, the J call TRBJ2-2; possibly TRBD2 for D (5 bases). Germline CDR1 is SGHRS and CDR2 is YFSETQ. This CDR3 has 14 residues. Trimming removed 6 bases from V and 2 bases from J, with 11 bases in between.

The chain recombines TRBV9 with TRBJ2-6; D not resolved. Trimming took 3 bases from V and 4 from J, leaving 14 bases between them. Germline lookup yields CDR1 SGDLS and CDR2 YYNGEE. The CDR3 runs 16 residues. DNA of the CDR3: TGTGCCAGCAGCGCTTGGGCTCCCTCCGGGGCCAACGTCCTGACTTTC. It is translated as CASSAWAPSGANVLTF.

In this sample, this clone turned up once. The chain carries TRBV5-8 and TRBJ2-7; TRBD1 agrees at 9 bases. The trim removed 5 bases at V and 5 bases at J, leaving 8 bases unmatched. Germline CDR1 is SGHTS and CDR2 is YDEGEE. CDR3 length: 14 amino acids. The CDR3 DNA sequence: TGTGCCAGCAGTCAGACAGGGGGTCATAACGAGCAGTACTTC. This encodes CASSQTGGHNEQYF.

The chain recombines TRBV2 with TRBJ1-1; weak D call: TRBD1 (6 bases). The CDR3 loop spans 14 amino acids. CDR1 is SNHLY and CDR2 is FYNNEI in the germline V gene. Trimming pared 5 bases from V and 4 bases from J, leaving 14 bases between. The CDR3 DNA sequence: TGTGCCAGCAGTCAACAGGGAGATGGCACTGAAGCTTTCTTT. Translating gives CASSQQGDGTEAFF.

The V call is TRBV5-1, the J call TRBJ1-3; possible D gene TRBD1, 6 bases. CDR1 and CDR2 (germline): SGHRS, YFSETQ. Trimming left V 4 bases short and J 2 bases short, with 13 bases between. This CDR3 has 15 amino acids. The CDR3 reads CASSPTGAPGNTIYF. CDR3 coding DNA: TGCGCCAGCAGCCCGACGGGGGCCCCTGGAAACACCATATATTTT.

This rearrangement joins TRBV7-3 to TRBJ2-6; TRBD1 agrees at 8 bases. CDR1 and CDR2 (germline): SGHTA, FQGTGA. Trimming at V came to 4 bases and at J to 0 bases, leaving 8 bases not matched to a gene. This CDR3 has 18 residues. This CDR3 is CASSSQGVVSSGANVLTF. CDR3 nucleotide sequence: TGTGCCAGCAGCTCACAGGGGGTGGTAAGCTCTGGGGCCAACGTCCTGACTTTC.

This clone showed up many times. The DNA for the CDR3 is TGTGCCAGCAGTGAAGGTATGGTAGTCAATGAGCAGTTCTTC. It translates to CASSEGMVVNEQFF. This rearrangement joins TRBV6-1 to TRBJ2-1; D call uncertain. The CDR3 covers 14 residues. V lost 1 base to trimming and J lost 6 bases, with 10 bases between them. Germline V gene sequence: CDR1 MNHNS, CDR2 SASEGT.

This chain uses TRBV29-1 with TRBJ2-5, with a possible D match to TRBD2 (6 bases). Germline V gives CDR1 SQVTM, CDR2 ANQGSEA. The CDR3 is 13 residues long. The V gene lost 5 bases and the J gene lost 5 bases, with 15 bases spanning the gap. CDR3 DNA: TGCAGCGTTAGGACCCGGGGGTGGGAGACCCAGTACTTC. Its translation: CSVRTRGWETQYF.

The chain is built from TRBV7-3 and TRBJ1-5; no definite D call. Trimming pared 10 bases from V and 6 bases from J, leaving 13 bases between. This CDR3 has 12 amino acids. Germline loops: CDR1 SGHTA, CDR2 FQGTGA. The DNA for the CDR3 is TGTGCCAACTCCAAATCCTTTCAGCCCCAGCATTTT. It is translated as CANSKSFQPQHF.

In its sample, this clone was seen a few times. The chain has TRBV2 and TRBJ2-5; TRBD2 aligns across 7 bases. The trim removed 11 bases at V and 5 bases at J, leaving 14 bases unmatched. The CDR3 runs 14 residues. Germline V CDR1 and CDR2: SNHLY, FYNNEI. The CDR3 is CASQGGSRGETQYF. The CDR3 coding sequence is TGTGCCTCTCAGGGCGGGAGTCGGGGTGAGACCCAGTACTTC.

In this sample, this clone turned up a few times. The chain couples TRBV27 to TRBJ1-2, with unresolved D. Germline V gene data show CDR1 as MNHEY and CDR2 as SMNVEV (reference sequence). Trimming took 6 bases from V and 6 from J, leaving 17 bases between them. This CDR3 region has 14 residues. The DNA of the CDR3 is TGTGCCAGCAGGAGGCCCGGTAGTTCCGATGGCTACACCTTC. It translates to CASRRPGSSDGYTF.

V and J are TRBV27 and TRBJ1-1; 7 bases map to TRBD1. V lost 5 bases and J lost 2; bases outside the gene matches: 8. Germline V gene sequence: CDR1 MNHEY, CDR2 SMNVEV (reference sequence). The CDR3 has 15 residues. CDR3 sequence reads: CASSVPGQINTEAFF. DNA of the CDR3: TGTGCCAGCAGTGTACCGGGACAGATAAACACTGAAGCTTTCTTT.

This clone has a single count. The genes are TRBV5-8 and TRBJ2-3, with 7 positions matching TRBD1. V shed 4 bases, J shed 2 bases, and the junction held 10 bases outside the gene matches. Germline CDR1 is SGHTS and CDR2 is YDEGEE. CDR3 length: 16 residues. The CDR3 region is CASSKTGSGDTDTQYF. The CDR3 DNA reads TGTGCCAGCAGCAAGACAGGGTCCGGTGACACAGATACGCAGTATTTT.